The clone carrying this T cell receptor (beta chain) was counted at least ten times. Among ophthalmopathy patients, the Clinical Activity Score reached at least 3, the NOSPECS grade reached at least 4, and duration remained under 3 months. Exclusion of a patient resulted from uncontrolled infection, other autoimmune disease, pregnancy or lactation. The sample comes from a study of T cells in Graves' hyperthyroidism and ophthalmopathy. Study context: Before any treatment, at initial diagnosis, peripheral blood was collected.

With 3 bases clipped from V and 8 bases from J, the junction kept 9 bases outside the gene matches. The germline gives CDR1 SGDLS, CDR2 YYNGEE. The CDR3 length is 14 residues. Amplified TCR beta CDR3 regions derived from RNA transcripts. First-round RT-PCR targeting the TCR CDR3 was performed with the HTBI primer set. TCRdb called the multiplex PCR reads again in MiXCR, with one record for every CDR3 protein. There are roughly 350,000 distinct CDR3 sequences in the sample; roughly 15% occur only once, and 15% to 20% lies in the top ten. The chain has TRBV9 and TRBJ2-7; 9 bases line up with TRBD2. This TCR came from a woman between 25 and 40 years old with Graves' ophthalmopathy. The sample was blood. DNA of the CDR3: TGTGCCAGCAGCGACGACCTTAGCGGGGGCCAGCAGTACTTC. Its protein is CASSDDLSGGQQYF.